The clone carrying this TCR beta chain has more than one count but fewer than ten. This CDR3 has 16 residues. The germline gives CDR1 SNHLY, CDR2 FYNNEI. V trimming: 6 bases; J trimming: 7 bases; junction bases outside the gene matches: 17. Each recovered donor of Cohort 3 presented with two negative PCRs, clearance, or symptom resolution. In the authors' workflow: The authors estimated nucleated cell counts from reference gene primer amplification. Sequencing used immunoSEQ multiplex PCR; TCRdb keeps in-frame clones, though not all of them. V and J calls and clone size come straight from that table; D and trimming were deduced from the DNA. The profile shows around 280,000 clones, around nine tenths of them singletons. This sample stems from a study of blood T cell repertoires in COVID-19. Overall study: PBMCs, B-cell-depleted T cells, or T cells were the source of the cDNA or gDNA that made up the material.

The chain carries TRBV2 and TRBJ2-7, with 8 nucleotides matching TRBD2. This sequence originates from a woman aged 40 to 49 who had recovered from COVID-19. The sequencing sample was made of PBMCs or T cells enriched from blood (not recorded which). The CDR3 reads CASRPASGRAGGEQYF. CDR3 DNA: TGTGCCAGCAGGCCCGCTTCCGGGAGGGCCGGGGGTGAGCAGTACTTC. Filled out from reference TRBV2 and TRBJ2-7, the complete variable domain reads EPEVTQTPSHQVTQMGQEVILRCVPISNHLYFYWYRQILGQKVEFLVSFYNNEISEKSEIFDDQFSVERPDGSNFTLKIRSTKLEDSAMYFCASRPASGRAGGEQYFGPGTRLTVT.